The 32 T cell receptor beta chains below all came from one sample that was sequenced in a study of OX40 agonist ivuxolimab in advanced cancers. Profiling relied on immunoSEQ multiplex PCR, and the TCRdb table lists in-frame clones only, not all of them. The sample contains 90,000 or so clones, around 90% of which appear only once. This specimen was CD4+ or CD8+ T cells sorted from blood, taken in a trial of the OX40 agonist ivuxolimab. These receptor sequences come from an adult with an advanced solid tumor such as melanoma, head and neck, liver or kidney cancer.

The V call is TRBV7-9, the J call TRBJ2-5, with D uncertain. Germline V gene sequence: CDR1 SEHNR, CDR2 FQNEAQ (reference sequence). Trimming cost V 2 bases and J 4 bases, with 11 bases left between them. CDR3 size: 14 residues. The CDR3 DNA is TGTGCCAGCAGCTTAAAGGTAGCTCTAGAGACCCAGTACTTC. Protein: CASSLKVALETQYF.

The CDR3 sequence: CASSELAGVRDEQYF. The CDR3 DNA sequence: TGTGCCAGCAGTGAATTAGCGGGAGTAAGGGACGAGCAGTACTTC. V usage is TRBV6-1 and J usage is TRBJ2-7; 9 nucleotides agree with TRBD2. CDR3 length: 15 amino acids. Germline V CDR1 and CDR2: MNHNS, SASEGT. V lost 2 bases and J lost 5; bases outside the gene matches: 7.

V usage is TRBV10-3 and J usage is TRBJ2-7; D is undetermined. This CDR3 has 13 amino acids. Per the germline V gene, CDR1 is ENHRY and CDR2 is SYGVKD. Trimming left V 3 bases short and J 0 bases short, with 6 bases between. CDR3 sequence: CAISDRSSYEQYF. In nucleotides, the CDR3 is TGTGCCATCAGTGACAGAAGCTCCTACGAGCAGTACTTC.

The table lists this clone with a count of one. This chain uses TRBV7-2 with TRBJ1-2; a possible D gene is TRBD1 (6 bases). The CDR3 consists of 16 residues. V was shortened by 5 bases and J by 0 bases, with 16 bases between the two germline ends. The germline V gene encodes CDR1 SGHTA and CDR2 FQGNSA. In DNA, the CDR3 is TGTGCCAGCAGCGGCAGCGGGGGGCCCGCTAACTATGGCTACACCTTC. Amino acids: CASSGSGGPANYGYTF.

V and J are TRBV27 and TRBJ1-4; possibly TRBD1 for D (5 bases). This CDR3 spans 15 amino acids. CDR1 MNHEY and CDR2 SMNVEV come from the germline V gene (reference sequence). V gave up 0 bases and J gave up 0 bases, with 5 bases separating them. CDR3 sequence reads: CASSLSGATNEKLFF. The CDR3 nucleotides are TGTGCCAGCAGTTTATCGGGGGCAACTAATGAAAAACTGTTTTTT.

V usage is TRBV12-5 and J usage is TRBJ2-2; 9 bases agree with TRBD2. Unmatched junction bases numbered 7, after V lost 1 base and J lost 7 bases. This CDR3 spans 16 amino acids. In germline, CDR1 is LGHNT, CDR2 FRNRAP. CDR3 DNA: TGTGCTAGTGGTTTGGGTCTAGCGGGAAGTAACGGGGAGCTGTTTTTT. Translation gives CASGLGLAGSNGELFF.

The CDR3: CASSLASSSYNEQFF. The CDR3 bases are TGTGCCAGCAGTTTGGCCTCCAGCTCCTACAATGAGCAGTTCTTC. The genes are TRBV6-5 and TRBJ2-1; D remains ambiguous. Germline V gene lookup returns CDR1 MNHEY and CDR2 SVGAGI. Trimming took 4 bases from V and 0 from J, leaving 10 bases between them. The CDR3 runs 15 residues.

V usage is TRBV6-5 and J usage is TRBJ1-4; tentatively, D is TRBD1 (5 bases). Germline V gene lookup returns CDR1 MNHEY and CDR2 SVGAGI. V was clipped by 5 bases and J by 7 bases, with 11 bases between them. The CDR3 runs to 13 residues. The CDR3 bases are TGTGCCAGCAGTGGAGGGACGGGTGAAAAACTGTTTTTT. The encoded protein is CASSGGTGEKLFF.

CDR3 nucleotides: TGTGCCAGCAGCTACCCGACTAGCGGGAGGGAAGATTACGAGCAGTACTTC. Protein product: CASSYPTSGREDYEQYF. V is TRBV11-1 and J is TRBJ2-7, with 14 nucleotides matching TRBD2. V lost 4 bases and J lost 4; bases outside the gene matches: 9. This CDR3 has 17 residues. Germline loops: CDR1 SGHAT, CDR2 FQDESV (reference sequence).

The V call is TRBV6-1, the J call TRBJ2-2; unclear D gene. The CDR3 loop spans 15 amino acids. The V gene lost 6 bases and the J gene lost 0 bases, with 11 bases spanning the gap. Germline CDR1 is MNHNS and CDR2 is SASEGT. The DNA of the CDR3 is TGTGCCAGCAGCATAATACTCTCGAACACCGGGGAGCTGTTTTTT. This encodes CASSIILSNTGELFF.

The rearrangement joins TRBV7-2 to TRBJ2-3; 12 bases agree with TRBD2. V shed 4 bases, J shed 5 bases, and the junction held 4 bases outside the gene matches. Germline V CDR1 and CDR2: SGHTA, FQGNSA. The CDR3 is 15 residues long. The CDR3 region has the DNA TGTGCCAGCAGCTCACGACTAGCGGGAGTAGATACGCAGTATTTT. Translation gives CASSSRLAGVDTQYF.

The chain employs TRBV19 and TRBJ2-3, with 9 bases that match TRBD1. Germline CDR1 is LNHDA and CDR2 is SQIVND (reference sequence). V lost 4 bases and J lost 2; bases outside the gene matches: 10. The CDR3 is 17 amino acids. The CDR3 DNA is TGTGCCAGTAGTAAAAGGGTGACAGGGGGAAACACAGATACGCAGTATTTT. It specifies CASSKRVTGGNTDTQYF. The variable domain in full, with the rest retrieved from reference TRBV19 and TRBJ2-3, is DGGITQSPKYLFRKEGQNVTLSCEQNLNHDAMYWYRQDPGQGLRLIYYSQIVNDFQKGDIAEGYSVSREKKESFPLTVTSAQKNPTAFYLCASSKRVTGGNTDTQYFGPGTRLTVL.

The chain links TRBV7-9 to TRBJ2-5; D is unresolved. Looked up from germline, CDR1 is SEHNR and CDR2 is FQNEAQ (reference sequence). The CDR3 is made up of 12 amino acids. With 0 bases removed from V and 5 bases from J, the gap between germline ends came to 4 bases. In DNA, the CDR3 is TGTGCCAGCAGCTTAGCTATTGAGACCCAGTACTTC. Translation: CASSLAIETQYF.

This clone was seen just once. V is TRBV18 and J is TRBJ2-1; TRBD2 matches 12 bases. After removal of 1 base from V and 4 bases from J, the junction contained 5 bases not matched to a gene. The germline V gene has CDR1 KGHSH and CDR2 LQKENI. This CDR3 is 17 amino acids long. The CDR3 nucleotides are TGTGCCAGCTCACCACGACTAGCGGGAGATTCTTACAATGAGCAGTTCTTC. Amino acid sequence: CASSPRLAGDSYNEQFF.

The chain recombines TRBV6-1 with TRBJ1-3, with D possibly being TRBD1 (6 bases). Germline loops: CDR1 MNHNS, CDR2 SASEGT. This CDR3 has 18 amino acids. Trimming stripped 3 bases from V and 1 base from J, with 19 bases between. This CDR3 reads CASSETDRPSGSGNTIYF. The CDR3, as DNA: TGTGCCAGCAGTGAGACCGACAGGCCTTCAGGGTCTGGAAACACCATATATTTT.

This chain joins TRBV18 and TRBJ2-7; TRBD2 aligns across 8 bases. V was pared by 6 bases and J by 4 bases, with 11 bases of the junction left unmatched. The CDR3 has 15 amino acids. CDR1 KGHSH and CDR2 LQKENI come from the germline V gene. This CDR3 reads CASSRSGGGGYEQYF. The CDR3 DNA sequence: TGTGCCAGCTCGCGCAGCGGGGGAGGTGGGTACGAGCAGTACTTC.

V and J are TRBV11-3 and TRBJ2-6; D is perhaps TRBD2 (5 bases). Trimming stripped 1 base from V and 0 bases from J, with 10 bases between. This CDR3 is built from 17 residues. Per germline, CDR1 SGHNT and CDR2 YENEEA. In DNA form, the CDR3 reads TGTGCCAGCAGCTTAGCGACGGGAAACTCTGGGGCCAACGTCCTGACTTTC. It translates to CASSLATGNSGANVLTF. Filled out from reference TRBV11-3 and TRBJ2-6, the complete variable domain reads EAGVVQSPRYKIIEKKQPVAFWCNPISGHNTLYWYLQNLGQGPELLIRYENEEAVDDSQLPKDRFSAERLKGVDSTLKIQPAELGDSAVYLCASSLATGNSGANVLTFGAGSRLTVL.

The CDR3 DNA sequence: TGCGCCAGCAGCACCGGGAGCGGAGGGACCCCTAATGAGCAGTTCTTC. Protein sequence: CASSTGSGGTPNEQFF. The chain couples TRBV5-1 to TRBJ2-1; D is perhaps TRBD2 (6 bases). CDR3 length equals 16 residues. The germline V and J ends were trimmed by 4 bases and 7 bases, with 21 bases remaining between them. Germline assignment: CDR1 SGHRS and CDR2 YFSETQ.

CDR3 DNA sequence: TGCGCCAGCAGCCTACTAGCGGGAGTGTCAGATACGCAGTATTTT. Its protein product is CASSLLAGVSDTQYF. V and J are TRBV4-3 and TRBJ2-3, with TRBD2 matching over 11 bases. This CDR3 comprises 15 residues. Per germline, CDR1 LGHNA and CDR2 YSLEER. Trimming removed 4 bases from V and 4 bases from J; junction bases left unmatched: 4.

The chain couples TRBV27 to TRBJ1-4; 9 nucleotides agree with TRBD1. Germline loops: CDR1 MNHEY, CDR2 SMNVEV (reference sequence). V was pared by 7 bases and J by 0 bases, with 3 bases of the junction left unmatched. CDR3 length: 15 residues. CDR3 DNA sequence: TGTGCCAGCAAGGGACAGGGTGCAACTAATGAAAAACTGTTTTTT. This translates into CASKGQGATNEKLFF.

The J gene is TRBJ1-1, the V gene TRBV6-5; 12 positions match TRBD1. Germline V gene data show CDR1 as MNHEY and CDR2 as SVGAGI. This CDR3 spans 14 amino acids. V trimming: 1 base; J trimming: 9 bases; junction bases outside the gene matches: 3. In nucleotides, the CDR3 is TGTGCCAGCAGTTACTTGGGACAGGGGGCTCAAGCTTTCTTT. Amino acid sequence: CASSYLGQGAQAFF.

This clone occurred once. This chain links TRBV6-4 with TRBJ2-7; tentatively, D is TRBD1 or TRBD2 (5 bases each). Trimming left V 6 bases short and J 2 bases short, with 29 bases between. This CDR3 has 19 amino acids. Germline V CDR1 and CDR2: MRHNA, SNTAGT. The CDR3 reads CASSRTGARAPLLPYEQYF. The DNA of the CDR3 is TGTGCCAGCAGCCGTACAGGAGCGAGGGCTCCGCTCCTCCCCTACGAGCAGTACTTC.

The CDR3 nucleotides read TGTGCCAGCAGCCAACGACGGACTAGCAGGACCTACGAGCAGTACTTC. This translates into CASSQRRTSRTYEQYF. V gene TRBV7-8 combines with J gene TRBJ2-7, with TRBD2 matching over 8 bases. The CDR3 has 16 residues. Germline loops: CDR1 SGHVS, CDR2 FQNEAQ. After removal of 5 bases from V and 2 bases from J, the junction contained 11 bases not matched to a gene.

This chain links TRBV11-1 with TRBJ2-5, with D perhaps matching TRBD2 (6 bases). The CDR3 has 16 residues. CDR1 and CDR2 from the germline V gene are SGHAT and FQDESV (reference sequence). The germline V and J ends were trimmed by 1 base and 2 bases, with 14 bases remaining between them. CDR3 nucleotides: TGTGCCAGCAGCTTAGGTCGGGGGATAGAACAAGAGACCCAGTACTTC. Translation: CASSLGRGIEQETQYF. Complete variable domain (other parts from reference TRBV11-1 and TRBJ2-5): EAEVAQSPRYKITEKSQAVAFWCDPISGHATLYWYRQILGQGPELLVQFQDESVVDDSQLPKDRFSAERLKGVDSTLKIQPAELGDSAMYLCASSLGRGIEQETQYFGPGTRLLVL.

Here the CDR3 DNA reads TGTGCCAGCAGCCCCAGGACGGTGCGGGGCAATCAGCCCCAGCATTTT. It codes for CASSPRTVRGNQPQHF. The V gene is TRBV2, the J gene TRBJ1-5; D gene uncertain. Trimming pared 6 bases from V and 2 bases from J, leaving 17 bases between. Looked up from germline, CDR1 is SNHLY and CDR2 is FYNNEI. The CDR3 loop spans 16 amino acids.

This chain's CDR3 is CASSWGTSGEGISYEQYF. The CDR3 DNA follows: TGTGCCAGCAGCTGGGGGACTAGCGGAGAAGGGATCTCCTACGAGCAGTACTTC. The chain employs TRBV5-4 and TRBJ2-7; 11 positions agree with TRBD2. The V gene's germline CDR1 is SGHNT and CDR2 YYREEE (reference sequence). This CDR3 comprises 18 residues. V dropped 3 bases and J dropped 0; count of bases not matched to a gene: 11.

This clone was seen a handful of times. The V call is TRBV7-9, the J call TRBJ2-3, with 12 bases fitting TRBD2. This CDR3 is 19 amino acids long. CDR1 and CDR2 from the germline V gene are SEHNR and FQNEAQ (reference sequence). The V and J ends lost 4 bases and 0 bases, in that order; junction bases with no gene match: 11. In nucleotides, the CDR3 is TGTGCCAGCAGCTCCACTATACAACTAGCGGGAGGAAGCACAGATACGCAGTATTTT. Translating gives CASSSTIQLAGGSTDTQYF.

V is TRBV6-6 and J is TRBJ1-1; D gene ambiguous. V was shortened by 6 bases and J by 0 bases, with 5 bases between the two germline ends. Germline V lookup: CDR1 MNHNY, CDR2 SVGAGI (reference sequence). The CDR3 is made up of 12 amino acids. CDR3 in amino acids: CASSRVNTEAFF. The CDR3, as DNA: TGTGCCAGCAGCCGAGTGAACACTGAAGCTTTCTTT.

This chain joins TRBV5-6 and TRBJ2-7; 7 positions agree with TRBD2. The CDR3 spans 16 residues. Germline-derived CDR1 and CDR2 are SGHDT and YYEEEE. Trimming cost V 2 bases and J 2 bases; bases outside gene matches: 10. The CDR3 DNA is TGTGCCAGCAGCTTTAGGCCTAGCGGAAGCCCCTACGAGCAGTACTTC. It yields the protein CASSFRPSGSPYEQYF.

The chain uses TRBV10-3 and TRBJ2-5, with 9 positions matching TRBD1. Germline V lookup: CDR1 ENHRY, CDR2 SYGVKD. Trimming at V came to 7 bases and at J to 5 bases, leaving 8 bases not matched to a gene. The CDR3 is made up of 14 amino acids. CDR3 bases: TGTGCCATCAAGCCGGGACAGGGAGGGGAGACCCAGTACTTC. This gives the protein CAIKPGQGGETQYF.

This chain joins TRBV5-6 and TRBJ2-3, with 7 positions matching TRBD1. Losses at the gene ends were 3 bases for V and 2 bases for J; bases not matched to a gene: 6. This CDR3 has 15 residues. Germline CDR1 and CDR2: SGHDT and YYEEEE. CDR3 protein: CASSYQTGITDTQYF. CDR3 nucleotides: TGTGCCAGCAGCTACCAGACAGGGATCACAGATACGCAGTATTTT.

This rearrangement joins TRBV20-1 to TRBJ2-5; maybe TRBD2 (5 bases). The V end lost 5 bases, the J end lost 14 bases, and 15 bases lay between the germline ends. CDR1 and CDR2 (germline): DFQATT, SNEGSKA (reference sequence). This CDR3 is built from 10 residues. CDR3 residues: CSARGPHHYF. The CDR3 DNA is TGCAGTGCTCGCGGGCCGCACCATTACTTC.